This TCR beta chain is from a study of T cell repertoires in cytomegalovirus infection. For the study at large: CMV epitopes that were recently identified and HLA-C-restricted were used alongside well-studied HLA-B-restricted ones. CMV infection plus the matching HLA type was flagged by public TCR beta signatures.

This CDR3 spans 16 amino acids. With V trimmed by 3 bases and J by 1 base, 4 bases remained unmatched. This clonotype showed up just a few times. Its target is not known. TCRdb fed the reads into MiXCR, producing one record per CDR3 protein. The table lists about 480,000 distinct CDR3 sequences, 30% to 40% of them singletons. The chain joins TRBV12-3 or TRBV12-4 to TRBJ2-3; 10 bases are a match to TRBD2. Source: cultured PBMCs, taken from culture after CMV antigen stimulation. The receptor was derived from a human donor in good health (CMV status not recorded). Some clones in this sample may be carry-over from other donors' samples. The CDR3 reads CASSFASGSGTDTQYF. The DNA for the CDR3 is TGTGCCAGCAGTTTTGCTAGCGGGAGTGGCACAGATACGCAGTATTTT.